This T cell receptor (beta chain) originates from a study of T cells in Graves' hyperthyroidism and ophthalmopathy. This clonotype was observed a handful of times. Amplified TCR beta CDR3 regions came from RNA transcripts. Initially, a first-round RT-PCR of the TCR CDR3 employed the HTBI primer set. TCRdb re-derived calls from the multiplex PCR reads in MiXCR, one entry per CDR3 protein. The sample shows around 340,000 distinct CDR3 sequences, about a sixth of them seen only once. The ends were cut back, 3 bases at V and 0 bases at J, with 12 bases in the middle. The V gene's germline CDR1 is KGHSH and CDR2 LQKENI. The CDR3 totals 16 residues.

The specimen was blood. This TCR came from a woman between 40 and 50 years old with Graves' ophthalmopathy. This rearrangement joins TRBV18 to TRBJ1-3, with D perhaps matching TRBD1 (5 bases). The DNA of the CDR3 is TGTGCCAGCTCACCTGGCCGGGGGTCCTCTGGAAACACCATATATTTT. Its translation: CASSPGRGSSGNTIYF. Full variable domain (outside the CDR3, taken from reference TRBV18 and TRBJ1-3): NAGVMQNPRHLVRRRGQEARLRCSPMKGHSHVYWYRQLPEEGLKFMVYLQKENIIDESGMPKERFSAEFPKEGPSILRIQQVVRGDSAAYFCASSPGRGSSGNTIYFGEGSWLTVV.